This T cell receptor beta chain is drawn from a study of siplizumab effects on memory and regulatory T cells. Study-level results: With siplizumab, cumulative frequency of CD4+ memory-derived alloreactive sequences dropped significantly. Roughly 80-97% of proliferating clones (CD4+ or CD8+) could not be assigned a naive or memory phenotype.

Of note for this clone: Its cognate antigen is unknown.

J gave up 8 bases and V 2 bases, and 11 bases lay outside the gene matches. Germline values: CDR1 MGHRA, CDR2 YSYEKL. This CDR3 spans 16 amino acids. Libraries were prepared by immunoSEQ multiplex PCR; TCRdb keeps only in-frame clonotypes and omits some of them. The data hold around 100,000 clones, with 80% to 95% observed a single time. Sequenced input: non-Treg CD4+ T cells sorted from blood. This TCR was sampled from a human donor in good health. This chain connects TRBV4-1 to TRBJ2-1, with 8 positions matching TRBD1. CDR3 region: CASSQPYRGSKDEQFF. Written as DNA, the CDR3 is TGCGCCAGCAGCCAACCATACAGGGGGTCTAAGGATGAGCAGTTCTTC.